This entry lists 4 T cell receptor beta chains sequenced from one sample in a study of shared clonotypes between healthy human individuals. Generated by immunoSEQ multiplex PCR, the TCRdb table keeps only in-frame clones and is missing some. The sample has millions of clones; over 85% are singletons. Sequencing was carried out using naive CD4+ T cells sorted from blood. Subset given: CD45RA+ positively selected. These receptors were taken from a man younger than 35 in good health.

The chain couples TRBV18 to TRBJ2-5, with no clear D. The CDR3 sequence is 13 residues long. Trimming cost V 4 bases and J 2 bases, with 8 bases left between them. CDR1 and CDR2 from the germline V gene are KGHSH and LQKENI. The CDR3 loop is CASSRSRQETQYF. Here the CDR3 DNA reads TGTGCCAGCTCACGCTCCCGACAAGAGACCCAGTACTTC.

Remarks on this clone: Other DNA sequences in the same sample also yield this CDR3. V is TRBV15 and J is TRBJ1-5; D call uncertain. The CDR3 is 15 residues long. CDR1 and CDR2 (germline): LNHNV, YYDKDF (reference sequence). V dropped 0 bases and J dropped 2 bases, with 8 bases sitting between them. In DNA, the CDR3 is TGTGCCACCAGCAGAGATCGGGAAGGCAATCAGCCCCAGCATTTT. Amino acids: CATSRDREGNQPQHF.

V usage is TRBV2 and J usage is TRBJ2-2; 8 bases are a match to TRBD1. Germline loops: CDR1 SNHLY, CDR2 FYNNEI. V shed 5 bases and J 2 bases; nucleotides not matched to a gene: 7. The CDR3 spans 16 residues. The CDR3 is CASSPDRGGNTGELFF. The CDR3 DNA reads as TGTGCCAGCAGTCCTGACAGGGGCGGTAACACCGGGGAGCTGTTTTTT.

With respect to this clone: The identical CDR3 is also encoded by other nucleotide sequences in the sample. V and J are TRBV20-1 and TRBJ2-7; D is perhaps TRBD2 (5 bases). The V gene's germline CDR1 is DFQATT and CDR2 SNEGSKA (reference sequence). The CDR3 spans 11 residues. The germline V and J ends were trimmed by 3 bases and 3 bases, with 6 bases remaining between them. CDR3 DNA: TGCAGTGCTAGTCGGGGCTACGAGCAGTACTTC. Its translation is CSASRGYEQYF.